Listed below are T cell receptor beta chains from one sample, sequenced in a study of blood T cell repertoires in COVID-19. TCRdb's table, derived via immunoSEQ multiplex PCR, lists solely in-frame clones and lacks some. Seen here are around 230,000 clones, around four fifths observed once, and the top ten hold about 15%. The sequenced material came from PBMCs or T cells enriched from blood (not recorded which). These receptors were collected from a man aged 35 to 55 who had recovered from COVID-19. Each CDR3 is given with its conserved first and last residue. Fields, in order: clone size, V gene, J gene, CDR3 length, D gene, CDR3 DNA, CDR3 protein. D genes are given only for firm matches. Clone size is given for some rows only: seen once, a few or many times, or a class if the clone is expanded.

size: once
V: TRBV5-1
J: TRBJ1-4
length: 15
D: TRBD1
DNA: TGCGCCAGCAGCTTGACCGGACAGGGGTGGGAAAAACTGTTTTTT
CDR3: CASSLTGQGWEKLFF

size: .
V: TRBV5-1
J: TRBJ1-1
length: 14
D: .
DNA: TGCGCCAGCAGCTATTCGGGAATGAACACTGAAGCTTTCTTT
CDR3: CASSYSGMNTEAFF

size: .
V: TRBV2
J: TRBJ2-3
length: 13
D: TRBD2
DNA: TGTGCCGGCCAGCGGGGGAGCACAGATACGCAGTATTTT
CDR3: CAGQRGSTDTQYF

size: .
V: TRBV3-1/TRBV3-2
J: TRBJ1-2
length: 16
D: TRBD1
DNA: TGTGCCAGCAGCCAAGTCATTGGGACAGGGGCGGGTGGCTACACCTTC
CDR3: CASSQVIGTGAGGYTF

size: .
V: TRBV7-3
J: TRBJ2-1
length: 14
D: TRBD1
DNA: TGTGCCAGCAGCTCCCGGGACAGGGTCAATGAGCAGTTCTTC
CDR3: CASSSRDRVNEQFF

size: .
V: TRBV21-1
J: TRBJ1-5
length: 18
D: .
DNA: TGTGCCAGCAGCAAGTGGACAGGGGGACTTATTTGCAATCAGCCCCAGCATTTT
CDR3: CASSKWTGGLICNQPQHF

size: .
V: TRBV28
J: TRBJ1-6
length: 13
D: .
DNA: TGTGCCAGCTGGGGGGAACGGAATTCACCCCTCCACTTT
CDR3: CASWGERNSPLHF

size: .
V: TRBV5-4
J: TRBJ1-1
length: 13
D: .
DNA: TGTGCCAGCAGATTACAGGGTGGCACTGAAGCTTTCTTT
CDR3: CASRLQGGTEAFF

size: .
V: TRBV5-1
J: TRBJ2-5
length: 16
D: TRBD2
DNA: TGCGCCAGCAGCTTGAGGCCTAGCGGGGGCGAGGAGACCCAGTACTTC
CDR3: CASSLRPSGGEETQYF

size: .
V: TRBV5-1
J: TRBJ2-7
length: 14
D: .
DNA: TGCGCCAGCAGCTTACCCGACAGGGTAGCGGAACAGTACTTC
CDR3: CASSLPDRVAEQYF

size: .
V: TRBV7-2
J: TRBJ2-5
length: 14
D: .
DNA: TGTGCCAGCAGCTTAGAACTTAGCTCGGAGACCCAGTACTTC
CDR3: CASSLELSSETQYF

size: .
V: TRBV14
J: TRBJ1-2
length: 16
D: TRBD1
DNA: TGTGCCAGCAGCCATTCCACAGGGACAGCTAACTATGGCTACACCTTC
CDR3: CASSHSTGTANYGYTF

size: .
V: TRBV7-2
J: TRBJ1-3
length: 15
D: .
DNA: TGTGCCAGCAGCTTCGGCGGGGGAACTGGAAACACCATATATTTT
CDR3: CASSFGGGTGNTIYF

size: .
V: TRBV4-3
J: TRBJ2-3
length: 14
D: .
DNA: TGCGCCAGCAGCCAACAGGAGCGAGGGGATACGCAGTATTTT
CDR3: CASSQQERGDTQYF

size: .
V: TRBV18
J: TRBJ1-2
length: 14
D: TRBD1
DNA: TGTGCCAGCTCACCTACGGCAGGGGGAGGCGGCTACACCTTC
CDR3: CASSPTAGGGGYTF

size: many
V: TRBV4-2
J: TRBJ1-2
length: 14
D: .
DNA: TGTGCCAGCAACCTGGTGGGGGGGAACTATGGCTACACCTTC
CDR3: CASNLVGGNYGYTF

size: .
V: TRBV19
J: TRBJ2-7
length: 15
D: TRBD2
DNA: TGTGCCAGTAGCCCGGGGGGAGCGGCCTCCTACGAGCAGTACTTC
CDR3: CASSPGGAASYEQYF